What follows is one T cell receptor beta chain and its context. This sample is part of a study of blood T cell repertoires in COVID-19. Across the study: The study drew acute and convalescent COVID-19 samples from the United States, Italy and Spain.

The CDR3 extends over 17 amino acids. Germline values: CDR1 LGHDT, CDR2 YNNKEL (reference sequence). Trimming took 8 bases from V and 1 from J; bases not matched to a gene: 10. Original processing notes: Scientists estimated how many nucleated cells there were by amplifying reference gene primers. Some clones are missing from TCRdb's copy, which holds only in-frame ones; the method was immunoSEQ multiplex PCR. That table supplies the V and J calls and clone size; D and trimming were determined from the DNA. The table has a few hundred thousand clones, 75% to 90% seen once; the top ten hold about 5%. This rearrangement joins TRBV3-1 (or the pseudogene TRBV3-2) to TRBJ2-1, with 11 positions matching TRBD2. This TCR was sampled from a man in his fifties or sixties who had recovered from COVID-19. Specimen: peripheral blood. The CDR3 coding sequence is TGTGCCAGCTCACGTGCGGCTAGCGGGAGGTCCTACAATGAGCAGTTCTTC. Translating it yields CASSRAASGRSYNEQFF.